A single T cell receptor beta chain is shown here with its context. There is no known antigen for this receptor. No much larger clone is present one base from it, and per-base qualities are unavailable. The record originates from a study of spatial heterogeneity in lung cancer (dated by TCRdb to about 2019). For the study in its entirety: Beta-chain transcripts were consistently detected in greater numbers than alpha-chain transcripts, which likely reflected higher beta-chain transcript abundance. In the raw uncorrected reads, each unique combination of TCR and UMI appeared on average more than ten times. Nonsynonymous mutation counts, determined by whole-exome sequencing of tumor tissue, were related to features of the TCR repertoire. In non-small cell lung cancer, the study made a quantitative comparison of TCR alpha and beta repertoires among multiple tumor regions, matched nontumor lung and blood. Both alpha and beta chains were TCR-sequenced in 200 or so tumor regions, under 85 matched nontumor lung samples and 56 PBMC samples obtained at surgery.

Here V drops 8 bases and J drops 1 base, and the junction holds 15 bases not matched to any gene. The CDR3 goes from the cysteine to the phenylalanine over 18 residues. Left in the record is the CDR3 DNA by itself, 54 bases read in frame from the first base. As encoded in the germline V gene (reference sequence), CDR1 is LNHNV while CDR2 is YYDKDF. The receptor library was made with 5' RACE. TCRdb names NextSeq 500 as the instrument used. The TCR library protocol attached a unique molecular identifier to each TCR cDNA molecule to allow correction of PCR and sequencing errors. The published analysis was carried out like this. TCR identification, UMI-based error correction and CDR3 extraction were performed with Decombinator tools. Expanded TCRs were defined as those above a frequency of 2 per 1,000, corresponding to the top 1% of the tumor frequency distribution. Rényi diversity was computed with the R vegan package after subsampling each repertoire 100 times to 5,000 TCRs. CDR3 similarity networks were built from amino acid triplet string-kernel similarity, connecting CDR3s with pairwise similarity above 0.82. The public reads were reanalyzed by TCRdb: fastp trimming at Q25, MiXCR alignment, in-frame beta chains only. Each CDR3 protein appears once, grouped with its most common genes and DNA. For this entry, the V and J calls and clone size follow TCRdb and not the study's own pipeline. The sample data list 40,000 to 45,000 distinct CDR3 sequences, and around 15% of these were observed just once. The top ten clones comprise around three fifths of the sample.

This specimen's time point label, interpreted: sample taken at primary tumor resection. TCR sequencing used whole RNA extracted from tumor and nontumor lung tissue, or from cryopreserved PBMC samples, without cell sorting. The donors were some 72 patients from the lung TRACERx cohort who had early-stage, untreated non-small cell lung cancer. A patient was chosen for TCR sequencing only when enough RNA was available from at least two tumor regions. The paper as a whole reports these results and caveats: Confirming at a functional level the hypothesis that regional TCRs recognize regional mutations was considered to require additional single-cell paired TCR alpha and beta sequencing. Ubiquitous expanded tumor TCRs showed up in blood more often at tumor resection than at routine follow-up.

This TCR came from a male donor with early-stage non-small cell lung cancer. This specimen was PBMCs, taken at surgery. This chain joins TRBV15 to TRBJ1-5; the central 9 bases match TRBD1. The nucleotide sequence reads TGTGCCACCGCCGAACCGGGACAGGGATTAACGAGCAATCAGCCCCAGCATTTT. The translation is CATAEPGQGLTSNQPQHF.